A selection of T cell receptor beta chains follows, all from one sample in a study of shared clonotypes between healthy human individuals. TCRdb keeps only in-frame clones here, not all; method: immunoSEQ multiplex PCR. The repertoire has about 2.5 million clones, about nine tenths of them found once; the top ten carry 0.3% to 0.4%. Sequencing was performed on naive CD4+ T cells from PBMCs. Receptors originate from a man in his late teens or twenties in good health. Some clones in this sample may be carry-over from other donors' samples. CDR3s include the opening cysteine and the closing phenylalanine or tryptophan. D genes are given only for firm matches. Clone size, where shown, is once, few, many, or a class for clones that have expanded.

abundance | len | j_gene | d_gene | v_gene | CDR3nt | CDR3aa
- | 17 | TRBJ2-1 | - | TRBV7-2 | TGTGCCAGCAGCTTAGCGGGTACTAGGGGACTTTACAATGAGCAGTTCTTC | CASSLAGTRGLYNEQFF
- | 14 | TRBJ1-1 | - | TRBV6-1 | TGTGCCAGCAGTGAAGTCCCAGGGTTGACTGAAGCTTTCTTT | CASSEVPGLTEAFF
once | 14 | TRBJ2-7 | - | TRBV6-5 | TGTGCCAGCGCTAGACTGGCGGCAGGCTACGAGCAGTACTTC | CASARLAAGYEQYF
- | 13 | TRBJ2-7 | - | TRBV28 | TGTGCCAGCAGTTTACGGAGGGGGCCGAGGCAGTACTTC | CASSLRRGPRQYF
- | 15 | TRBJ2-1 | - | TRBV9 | TGTGCCAGCAGCGCATCCGGGACAACCTACAATGAGCAGTTCTTC | CASSASGTTYNEQFF
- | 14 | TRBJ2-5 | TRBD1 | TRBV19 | TGTGCCAGTCGTCTGACAGGGGCCCGAGAGACCCAGTACTTC | CASRLTGARETQYF
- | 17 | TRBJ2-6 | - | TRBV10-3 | TGTGCCATCAGTTCGCCGGGACGGGACTCTGGGGCCAACGTCCTGACTTTC | CAISSPGRDSGANVLTF
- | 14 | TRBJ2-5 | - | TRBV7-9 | TGTGCCAGCAGCTTAGCGTGGGCGGAAGAGACCCAGTACTTC | CASSLAWAEETQYF
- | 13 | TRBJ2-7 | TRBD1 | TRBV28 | TGTGCCAGCAGTGCCGGGACAGGGTACGAGCAGTACTTC | CASSAGTGYEQYF
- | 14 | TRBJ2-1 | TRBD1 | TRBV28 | TGTGCCAGCAGGCAACAGGGGGCGATTAATGAGCAGTTCTTC | CASRQQGAINEQFF
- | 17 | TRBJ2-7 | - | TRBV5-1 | TGCGCCAGCAGCTCCAATCCGGGCCCAATTGGATTCTACGAGCAGTACTTC | CASSSNPGPIGFYEQYF
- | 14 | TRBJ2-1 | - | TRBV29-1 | TGCAGCGTCCTTGGGGACCTTAGGAACAATGAGCAGTTCTTC | CSVLGDLRNNEQFF
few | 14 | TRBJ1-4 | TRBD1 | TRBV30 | TGTGCCTGGAGTACGGGACAGGGAGGGGAAAAACTGTTTTTT | CAWSTGQGGEKLFF
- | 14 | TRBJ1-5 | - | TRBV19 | TGTGCCAGTAGTTATAGGGGTCCGGATCAGCCCCAGCATTTT | CASSYRGPDQPQHF
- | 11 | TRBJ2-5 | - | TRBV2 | TGTGCCAGCACTTTGGGAGAGACCCAGTACTTC | CASTLGETQYF
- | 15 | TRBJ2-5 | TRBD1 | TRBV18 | TGTGCCAGCTCACCGAGGGACAGGGGGAGGGAGACCCAGTACTTC | CASSPRDRGRETQYF
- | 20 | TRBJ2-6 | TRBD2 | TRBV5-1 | TGCGCCAGCAGCTTGGCCCCTTGGACTAGCGTTGGCTCTGGGGCCAACGTCCTGACTTTC | CASSLAPWTSVGSGANVLTF
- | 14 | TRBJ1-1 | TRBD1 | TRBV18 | TGTGCCAGCTCAGGGAACAGGGGCCACACTGAAGCTTTCTTT | CASSGNRGHTEAFF
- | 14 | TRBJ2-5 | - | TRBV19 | TGTGCCAGTAGTATGGCGGGATCGGGGGAGACCCAGTACTTC | CASSMAGSGETQYF
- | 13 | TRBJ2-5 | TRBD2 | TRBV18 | TGTGCCAGCTCACGGGGACTAGATTGGGAGCAGTACTTC | CASSRGLDWEQYF
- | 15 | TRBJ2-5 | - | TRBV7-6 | TGTGCCAGCAGCTCAACAGGGTTTCGGTACGAGACCCAGTACTTC | CASSSTGFRYETQYF
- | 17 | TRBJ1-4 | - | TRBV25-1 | TGTGCCAGCAGTGGAAGGGGAACGACAGGCCTTAATGAAAAACTGTTTTTT | CASSGRGTTGLNEKLFF
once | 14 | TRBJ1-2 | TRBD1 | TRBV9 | TGTGCCAGCAGCAGGGACAGGGGCAACTATGGCTACACCTTC | CASSRDRGNYGYTF
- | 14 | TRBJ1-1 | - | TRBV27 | TGTGCCAGCAGTTTAAATCCGGGACACACTGAAGCTTTCTTT | CASSLNPGHTEAFF
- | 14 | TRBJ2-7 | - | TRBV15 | TGTGCCACCAGCAGAGACAGGGCTGGGTACGAGCAGTACTTC | CATSRDRAGYEQYF
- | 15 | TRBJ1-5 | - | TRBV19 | TGTGCCAGTAAAGGGGTTCCCCTACTCAATCAGCCCCAGCATTTT | CASKGVPLLNQPQHF
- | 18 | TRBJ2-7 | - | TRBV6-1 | TGTGCCAGCAGTGGGCTTTATGTTGTTGGGACGCCACGGGGCGAGCAGTACTTC | CASSGLYVVGTPRGEQYF
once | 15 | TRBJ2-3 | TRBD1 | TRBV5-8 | TGTGCCAGCAGCCGCGACAGGGGGCGTCAAGATACGCAGTATTTT | CASSRDRGRQDTQYF
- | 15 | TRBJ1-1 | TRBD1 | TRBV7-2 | TGTGCCAGCAGCCAAGGGACAGGAGCGAACACTGAAGCTTTCTTT | CASSQGTGANTEAFF
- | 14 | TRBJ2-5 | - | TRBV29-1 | TGCAGCGTTGTCCGGGGCTCGGGCCAAGAGACCCAGTACTTC | CSVVRGSGQETQYF
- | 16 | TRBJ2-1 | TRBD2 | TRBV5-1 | TGCGCCAGCAGCTACCCGACTAGCGGGTACCCCAATGAGCAGTTCTTC | CASSYPTSGYPNEQFF
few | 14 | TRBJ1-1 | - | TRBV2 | TGTGCCAGCAGTGACACTGCTGTGAACACTGAAGCTTTCTTT | CASSDTAVNTEAFF
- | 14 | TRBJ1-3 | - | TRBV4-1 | TGCGCCACCCGCCTGGGGGAAGGGGGGGGCACCATATATTTT | CATRLGEGGGTIYF
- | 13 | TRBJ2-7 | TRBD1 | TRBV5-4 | TGTGCCAGCAGTCAGGGACAGTCCTACGAGCAGTACTTC | CASSQGQSYEQYF
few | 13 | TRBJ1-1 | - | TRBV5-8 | TGTGCCAGCCGCGCATTTTACGGGACTGAAGCTTTCTTT | CASRAFYGTEAFF
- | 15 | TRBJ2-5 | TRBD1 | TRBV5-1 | TGCGCCAGCACCGGGACAGGGTACTTGGGGGAGACCCAGTACTTC | CASTGTGYLGETQYF
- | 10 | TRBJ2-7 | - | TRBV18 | TGTGCCAGCTCAAATTACGAGCAGTACTTC | CASSNYEQYF
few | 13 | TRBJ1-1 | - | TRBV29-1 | TGCAGCGTTGGTGGGGGGCGGGACACTGAAGCTTTCTTT | CSVGGGRDTEAFF
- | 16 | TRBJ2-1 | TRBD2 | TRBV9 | TGTGCCAGCAGCGGATTAACTAGCGGGACCTACAATGAGCAGTTCTTC | CASSGLTSGTYNEQFF
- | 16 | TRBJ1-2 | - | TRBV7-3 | TGTGCCAGCAGCCCAAGGACTGTTGGGGGAAACTATGGCTACACCTTC | CASSPRTVGGNYGYTF
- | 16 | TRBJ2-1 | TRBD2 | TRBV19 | TGTGCCAGTAGTAACCCTGCGACTAGCGGGAGTTATGAGCAGTTCTTC | CASSNPATSGSYEQFF
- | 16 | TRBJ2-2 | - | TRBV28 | TGTGCCAGCAGTTTAAACACACGGCAGGTCAGCGGGGAGCTGTTTTTT | CASSLNTRQVSGELFF
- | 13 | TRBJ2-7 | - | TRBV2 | TGTGCCAGCAGTGAGGGGGAGGCCTACGAGCAGTACTTC | CASSEGEAYEQYF
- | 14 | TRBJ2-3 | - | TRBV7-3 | TGTGCCAGCAGCCAGCGACAGGCAGGAGATACGCAGTATTTT | CASSQRQAGDTQYF
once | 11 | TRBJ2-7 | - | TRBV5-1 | TGCGCCAGCAGCTCCACCGGCGAGCAGTACTTC | CASSSTGEQYF
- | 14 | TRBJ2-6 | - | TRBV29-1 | TGCAGCGTTGGGGGGAACTCTGGGGCCAACGTCCTGACTTTC | CSVGGNSGANVLTF
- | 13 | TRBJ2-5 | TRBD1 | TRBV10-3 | TGTGCCATCAGTGAGTTGGGACAGGGGACCCAGTACTTC | CAISELGQGTQYF
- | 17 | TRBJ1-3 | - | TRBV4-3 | TGCGCCAGCAGCCAAGCCACCGGACAGCACTCTGGAAACACCATATATTTT | CASSQATGQHSGNTIYF
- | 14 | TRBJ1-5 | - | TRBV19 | TGTGCCAGTAGTATCCCCATTCGCGATCAGCCCCAGCATTTT | CASSIPIRDQPQHF
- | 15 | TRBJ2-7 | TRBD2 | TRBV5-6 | TGTGCCAGCAGCTTGGCCAAGGCGGGAGCGGGGGAGCAGTACTTC | CASSLAKAGAGEQYF
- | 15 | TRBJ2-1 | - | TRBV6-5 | TGTGCCAGCAGTTACGGCCCCTCTTTCTACAATGAGCAGTTCTTC | CASSYGPSFYNEQFF
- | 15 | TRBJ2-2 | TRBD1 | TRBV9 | TGTGCCAGCAGCGCCCGACAGGGGAACACCGGGGAGCTGTTTTTT | CASSARQGNTGELFF
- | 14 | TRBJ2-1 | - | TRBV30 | TGTGCCTGGAGTGATAGGGGGGGGTACAATGAGCAGTTCTTC | CAWSDRGGYNEQFF
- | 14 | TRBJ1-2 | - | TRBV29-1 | TGCAGCGTTCATGGTTCCTCGAGAGTGGATGGCTACACCTTC | CSVHGSSRVDGYTF
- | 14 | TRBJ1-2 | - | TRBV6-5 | TGTGCCAGCAGTTACGGTCCAGCTTACTATGGCTACACCTTC | CASSYGPAYYGYTF
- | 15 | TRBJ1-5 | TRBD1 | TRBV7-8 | TGTGCCAGCAGCTTAGTGGGGACAGAGTATCAGCCCCAGCATTTT | CASSLVGTEYQPQHF
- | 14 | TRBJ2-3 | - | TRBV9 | TGTGCCAGCAGCTACCGGGCAGACACAGATACGCAGTATTTT | CASSYRADTDTQYF
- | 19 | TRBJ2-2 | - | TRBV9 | TGTGCCAGCAGCGTAGACGCGCGTGGTAGGGGAGTTAACACCGGGGAGCTGTTTTTT | CASSVDARGRGVNTGELFF
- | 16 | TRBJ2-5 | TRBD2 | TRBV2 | TGTGCCAGCAGTGACGTGTTGGCGGGAGGGCAAGAGACCCAGTACTTC | CASSDVLAGGQETQYF